The rows below give T cell receptor beta chains drawn from one sample of a study of T cells in Graves' hyperthyroidism and ophthalmopathy. One entry per CDR3 protein results from TCRdb running MiXCR on the multiplex PCR reads. Here the sample spans nearly 600,000 distinct CDR3 sequences, 11% to 15% being singletons. The sequenced sample consisted of blood. All receptors derive from a woman between 18 and 29 years old with Graves' ophthalmopathy. The CDR3 runs from the conserved cysteine through the conserved F or W. D genes are given only for firm matches. Size is stated for part of the rows, as once, few or many counts, or as a class when the clone is expanded.

V gene	D gene	J gene	clone size	CDR3 protein	CDR3 DNA
TRBV28	TRBD1	TRBJ1-1	NA	CASSPNPGQREDTEAFF	TGTGCCAGCAGTCCCAACCCGGGACAGCGAGAGGACACTGAAGCTTTCTTT
TRBV28	TRBD1	TRBJ1-1	NA	CASRTGTGSEAFF	TGTGCCAGCCGGACCGGGACAGGGAGTGAAGCTTTCTTT
TRBV9	NA	TRBJ1-1	many	CASSPWNGGVGWTEAFF	TGTGCCAGCAGCCCCTGGAATGGGGGCGTAGGGTGGACTGAAGCTTTCTTT
TRBV24-1	NA	TRBJ2-3	few	CATTGPTGREDTQYF	TGTGCCACCACAGGGCCGACAGGCCGAGAAGATACGCAGTATTTT
TRBV12-3/TRBV12-4	TRBD2	TRBJ2-5	many	CASSTGGPVETQYF	TGTGCCAGCTCAACGGGAGGGCCGGTAGAGACCCAGTACTTC
TRBV6-1	TRBD2	TRBJ2-7	many	CASSDTGLAVAYEQYF	TGTGCCAGCAGTGACACGGGACTAGCGGTGGCCTACGAGCAGTACTTC
TRBV5-8	NA	TRBJ2-3	NA	CASSLLASSPGDTQYF	TGTGCCAGCAGCTTGTTGGCGTCCTCCCCTGGGGATACGCAGTATTTT
TRBV7-9	NA	TRBJ2-3	many	CASSLPRSTDTQYF	TGTGCCAGCAGCCTACCACGGAGCACAGATACGCAGTATTTT
TRBV7-2	TRBD1	TRBJ2-1	many	CASSHPAPGQYYNEQFF	TGTGCCAGCAGCCACCCAGCCCCGGGACAGTACTACAATGAGCAGTTCTTC
TRBV20-1	NA	TRBJ2-7	many	CSAPGLQTGDEQYF	TGCAGTGCTCCGGGACTCCAGACCGGAGACGAGCAGTACTTC
TRBV4-1	TRBD2	TRBJ2-3	NA	CASSYVAGGPGDTQYF	TGCGCCAGCAGCTACGTAGCGGGAGGGCCGGGGGATACGCAGTATTTT
TRBV19	NA	TRBJ2-3	few	CASSPPDRRTDTQYF	TGTGCCAGTAGTCCCCCGGACAGACGCACAGATACGCAGTATTTT
TRBV12-3/TRBV12-4	TRBD1	TRBJ2-5	many	CASSSRDRGVMETQYF	TGTGCCAGCAGTTCCCGGGACAGGGGGGTTATGGAGACCCAGTACTTC
TRBV7-9	NA	TRBJ1-5	many	CASSQQGVLNQPQHF	TGTGCCAGCAGCCAACAGGGTGTCCTGAATCAGCCCCAGCATTTT
TRBV7-3	TRBD1	TRBJ1-2	many	CASSLSDRGYGYTF	TGTGCCAGCAGCTTATCGGACAGGGGATATGGCTACACCTTC
TRBV24-1	NA	TRBJ1-6	many	CATSEADDFHF	TGTGCCACCAGTGAGGCTGACGACTTCCACTTT
TRBV5-1	TRBD2	TRBJ2-3	many	CASSGRLAEMGDTQYF	TGCGCCAGCAGCGGACGACTAGCGGAGATGGGGGATACGCAGTATTTT
TRBV27	TRBD2	TRBJ2-5	many	CASSPTSGSGRETQYF	TGTGCCAGCAGTCCGACTAGCGGGAGTGGCCGGGAGACCCAGTACTTC
TRBV7-8	NA	TRBJ1-2	many	CASSLGPGRSYGYTF	TGTGCCAGCAGCTTAGGTCCGGGACGGTCCTATGGCTACACCTTC
TRBV12-5	NA	TRBJ2-4	many	CASGLFGGGIQYF	TGTGCTAGTGGTTTGTTTGGAGGGGGCATTCAGTACTTC
TRBV20-1	NA	TRBJ2-1	many	CSASGGSINEQFF	TGCAGTGCTAGTGGGGGGTCGATCAATGAGCAGTTCTTC
TRBV6-1	NA	TRBJ1-3	many	CASSPILSSGNTIYF	TGTGCCAGCAGTCCAATTCTGAGCTCTGGAAACACCATATATTTT
TRBV7-2	TRBD2	TRBJ2-1	many	CASSWTSGYNEQFF	TGTGCCAGCAGCTGGACTAGCGGATACAATGAGCAGTTCTTC
TRBV28	NA	TRBJ2-5	many	CASNPVTGKETQYF	TGTGCCAGCAATCCCGTCACGGGGAAAGAGACCCAGTACTTC
TRBV9	NA	TRBJ1-6	NA	CASSVRQYNSPLHF	TGTGCCAGCAGCGTACGGCAGTATAATTCACCCCTCCACTTT
TRBV10-2	NA	TRBJ1-1	many	CASSYILLNTEAFF	TGCGCCAGCAGCTATATACTACTGAACACTGAAGCTTTCTTT
TRBV4-1	NA	TRBJ1-2	NA	CASSQGSAGTELWSYTF	TGCGCCAGCAGCCAAGGGAGTGCAGGGACTGAACTATGGAGCTACACCTTC
TRBV2	NA	TRBJ2-4	many	CASSDWVIQGPIQYF	TGTGCCAGCAGTGATTGGGTGATACAGGGACCCATTCAGTACTTC
TRBV10-2	NA	TRBJ1-3	few	CATSWSRGSGGNTIYF	TGCGCCACCTCTTGGAGCAGGGGTTCCGGAGGAAACACCATATATTTT
TRBV6-1	NA	TRBJ1-2	many	CASSQGSNYGYTF	TGTGCCAGCAGCCAGGGCTCTAACTATGGCTACACCTTC
TRBV4-2	NA	TRBJ2-6	NA	CASSPQLTVSGANVLTF	TGTGCCAGCAGCCCTCAACTGACAGTCTCTGGGGCCAACGTCCTGACTTTC
TRBV18	NA	TRBJ1-6	few	CASSTRQIGMEGSPLHF	TGTGCCAGCTCAACCCGGCAGATAGGGATGGAGGGGTCACCCCTCCACTTT
TRBV12-3/TRBV12-4	NA	TRBJ2-5	few	CASSLASSLVQYF	TGTGCCAGCAGTTTAGCGAGTTCTTTAGTTCAGTACTTC
TRBV12-3/TRBV12-4	NA	TRBJ2-3	many	CASSQGYSTDTQYF	TGTGCCAGCAGCCAGGGATATAGCACAGATACGCAGTATTTT
TRBV27	NA	TRBJ1-1	NA	CASSPYREWEAFF	TGTGCCAGCAGTCCGTACAGGGAATGGGAAGCTTTCTTT
TRBV19	NA	TRBJ1-6	NA	CASSPGHGLHF	TGTGCCAGTAGTCCGGGACACGGACTCCACTTT
TRBV20-1	NA	TRBJ2-1	many	CSAIMDANEQFF	TGCAGTGCTATAATGGACGCCAATGAGCAGTTCTTC
TRBV6-2/TRBV6-3	TRBD2	TRBJ2-1	NA	CASSQRLAGGMGGNEQFF	TGTGCCAGCAGCCAAAGACTAGCGGGAGGGATGGGAGGCAATGAGCAGTTCTTC
TRBV6-2/TRBV6-3	NA	TRBJ2-7	few	CASRGRGNYEQYF	TGTGCCAGCAGGGGACGGGGCAATTACGAGCAGTACTTC
TRBV5-1	TRBD2	TRBJ2-1	NA	CASSFSGDSYNEQFF	TGCGCCAGCAGCTTCAGCGGGGATAGTTACAATGAGCAGTTCTTC
TRBV24-1	TRBD1	TRBJ1-2	NA	CATSGLKTGAGDYGYTF	TGTGCCACCAGTGGTCTTAAGACAGGGGCGGGGGACTATGGCTACACCTTC
TRBV12-3/TRBV12-4	NA	TRBJ1-6	many	CASAGERSPLHF	TGTGCCAGCGCAGGGGAGAGGTCACCCCTCCACTTT
TRBV27	NA	TRBJ2-5	few	CASSLYGGSQETQYF	TGTGCCAGCAGTCTGTATGGGGGAAGCCAAGAGACCCAGTACTTC
TRBV27	NA	TRBJ2-4	NA	CASSLVGQGGPLAKNIRYF	TGTGCCAGCAGCTTAGTGGGGCAGGGTGGGCCACTAGCCAAAAACATTCGGTACTTC
TRBV2	NA	TRBJ2-5	many	CASGRESAEYF	TGTGCCAGCGGACGAGAAAGCGCGGAGTACTTC
TRBV7-9	TRBD1	TRBJ1-1	many	CASSLQGDNTEAFF	TGTGCCAGCAGCTTGCAGGGGGATAACACTGAAGCTTTCTTT
TRBV5-1	TRBD2	TRBJ2-7	few	CASRTGTSGVYEQYF	TGCGCCAGCAGAACCGGGACTAGCGGGGTCTACGAGCAGTACTTC
TRBV20-1	TRBD2	TRBJ2-1	many	CSARGLAAAGPNNEQFF	TGCAGTGCTAGAGGACTAGCGGCTGCAGGGCCTAACAATGAGCAGTTCTTC
TRBV19	NA	TRBJ2-3	NA	CASRGWSTDTQYF	TGTGCCAGTAGAGGGTGGAGCACAGATACGCAGTATTTT
TRBV4-1	TRBD2	TRBJ2-3	NA	CASSQDSAGGPFGTDTQYF	TGCGCCAGCAGCCAAGATTCAGCGGGAGGGCCCTTCGGCACAGATACGCAGTATTTT
TRBV20-1	NA	TRBJ2-5	many	CSANDGGETQYF	TGCAGTGCTAATGACGGCGGGGAGACCCAGTACTTC